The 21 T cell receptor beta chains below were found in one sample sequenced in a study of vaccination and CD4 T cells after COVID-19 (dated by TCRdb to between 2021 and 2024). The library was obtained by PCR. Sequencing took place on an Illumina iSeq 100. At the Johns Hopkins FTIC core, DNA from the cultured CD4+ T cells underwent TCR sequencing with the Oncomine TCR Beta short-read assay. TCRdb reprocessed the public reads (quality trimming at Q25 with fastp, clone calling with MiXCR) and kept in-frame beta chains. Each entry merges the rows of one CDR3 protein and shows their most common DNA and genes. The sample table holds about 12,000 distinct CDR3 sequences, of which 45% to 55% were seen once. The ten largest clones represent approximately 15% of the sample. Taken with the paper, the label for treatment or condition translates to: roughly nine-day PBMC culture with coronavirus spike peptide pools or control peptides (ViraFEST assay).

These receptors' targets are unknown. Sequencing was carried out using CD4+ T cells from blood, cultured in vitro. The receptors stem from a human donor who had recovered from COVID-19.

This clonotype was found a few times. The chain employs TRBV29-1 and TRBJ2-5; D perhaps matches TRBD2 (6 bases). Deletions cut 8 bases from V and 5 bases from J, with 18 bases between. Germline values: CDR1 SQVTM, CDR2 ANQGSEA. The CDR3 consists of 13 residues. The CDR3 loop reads CSLQTGTSETQYF. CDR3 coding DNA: TGCAGCCTCCAAACGGGTACTAGCGAGACCCAGTACTTC.

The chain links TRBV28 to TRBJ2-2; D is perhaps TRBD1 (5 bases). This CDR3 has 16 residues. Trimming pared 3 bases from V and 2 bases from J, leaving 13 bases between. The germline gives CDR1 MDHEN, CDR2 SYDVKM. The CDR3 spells CASSLARARNTGELFF. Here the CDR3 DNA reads TGTGCCAGCAGTTTGGCCAGGGCGCGAAACACCGGGGAGCTGTTTTTT.

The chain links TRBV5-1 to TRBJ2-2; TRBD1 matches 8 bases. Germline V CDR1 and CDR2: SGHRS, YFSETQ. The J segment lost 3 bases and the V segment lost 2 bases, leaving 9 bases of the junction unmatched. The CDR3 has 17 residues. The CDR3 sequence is CASSLRGQGRDTGELFF. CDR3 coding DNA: TGCGCCAGCAGCTTACGTGGACAGGGTAGAGACACCGGGGAGCTGTTTTTT.

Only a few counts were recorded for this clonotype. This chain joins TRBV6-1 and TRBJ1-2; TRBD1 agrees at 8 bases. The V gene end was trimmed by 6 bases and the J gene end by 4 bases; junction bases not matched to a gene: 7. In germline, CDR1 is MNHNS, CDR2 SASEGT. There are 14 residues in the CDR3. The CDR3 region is CASRDVGQAYGYTF. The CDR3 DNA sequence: TGTGCCAGCAGGGATGTGGGACAGGCCTATGGCTACACCTTC.

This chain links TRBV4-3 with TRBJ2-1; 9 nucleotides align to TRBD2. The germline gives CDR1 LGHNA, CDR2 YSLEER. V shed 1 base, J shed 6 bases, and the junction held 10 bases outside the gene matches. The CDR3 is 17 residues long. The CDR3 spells CASSQVGLAGTLNEQFF. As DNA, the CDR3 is TGCGCCAGCAGCCAAGTAGGGCTAGCGGGAACCCTCAATGAGCAGTTCTTC.

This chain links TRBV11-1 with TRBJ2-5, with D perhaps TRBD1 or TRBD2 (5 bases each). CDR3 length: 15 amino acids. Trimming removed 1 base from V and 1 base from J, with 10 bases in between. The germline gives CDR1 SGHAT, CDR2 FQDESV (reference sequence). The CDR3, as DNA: TGTGCCAGCAGCTTAGGAGGGGCAGTCCAAGAGACCCAGTACTTC. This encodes CASSLGGAVQETQYF.

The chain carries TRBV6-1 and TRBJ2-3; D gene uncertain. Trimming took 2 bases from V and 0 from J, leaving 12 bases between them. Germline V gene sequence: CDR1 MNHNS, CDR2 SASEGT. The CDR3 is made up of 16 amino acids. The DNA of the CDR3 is TGTGCCAGCAGTGAATGGGCGCGGCGGAGCACAGATACGCAGTATTTT. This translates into CASSEWARRSTDTQYF.

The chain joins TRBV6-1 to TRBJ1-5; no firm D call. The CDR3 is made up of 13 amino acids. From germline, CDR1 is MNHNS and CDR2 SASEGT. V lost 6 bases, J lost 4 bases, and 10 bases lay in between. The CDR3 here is CASSRSGNQPQHF. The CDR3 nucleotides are TGTGCCAGCAGCCGATCGGGGAATCAGCCCCAGCATTTT.

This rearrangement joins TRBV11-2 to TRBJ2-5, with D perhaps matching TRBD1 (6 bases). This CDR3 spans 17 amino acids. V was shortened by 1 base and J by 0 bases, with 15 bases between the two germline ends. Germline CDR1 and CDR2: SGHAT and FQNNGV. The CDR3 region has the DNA TGTGCCAGCAGCTTAGGGGGACAAGGTGGCCACCAAGAGACCCAGTACTTC. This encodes CASSLGGQGGHQETQYF.

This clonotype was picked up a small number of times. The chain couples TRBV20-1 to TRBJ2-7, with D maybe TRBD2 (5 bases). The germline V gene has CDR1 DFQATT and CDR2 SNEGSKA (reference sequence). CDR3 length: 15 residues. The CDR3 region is CSTTPPRGSSYEQYF. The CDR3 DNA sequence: TGCAGCACTACCCCACCGAGAGGGAGCTCCTACGAGCAGTACTTC.

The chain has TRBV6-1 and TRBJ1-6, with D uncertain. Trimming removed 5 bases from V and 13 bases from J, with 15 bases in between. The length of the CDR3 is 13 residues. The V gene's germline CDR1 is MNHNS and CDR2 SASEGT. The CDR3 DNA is TGTGCCAGCAGTCCCCTATCGGGGTCGCCCCTCCACTTT. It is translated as CASSPLSGSPLHF.

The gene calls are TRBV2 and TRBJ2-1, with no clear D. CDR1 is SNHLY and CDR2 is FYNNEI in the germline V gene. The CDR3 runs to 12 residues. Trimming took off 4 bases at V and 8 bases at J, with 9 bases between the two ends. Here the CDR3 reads CASSVEDDEQFF. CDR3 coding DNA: TGTGCCAGCAGTGTGGAAGACGATGAGCAGTTCTTC. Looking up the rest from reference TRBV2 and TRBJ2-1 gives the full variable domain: EPEVTQTPSHQVTQMGQEVILRCVPISNHLYFYWYRQILGQKVEFLVSFYNNEISEKSEIFDDQFSVERPDGSNFTLKIRSTKLEDSAMYFCASSVEDDEQFFGPGTRLTVL.

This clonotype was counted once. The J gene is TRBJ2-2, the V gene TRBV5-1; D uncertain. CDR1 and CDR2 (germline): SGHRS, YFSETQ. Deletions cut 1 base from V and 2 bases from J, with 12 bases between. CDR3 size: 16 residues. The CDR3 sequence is CASSLSSRSNTGELFF. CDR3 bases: TGCGCCAGCAGCTTGTCCTCCCGTTCTAACACCGGGGAGCTGTTTTTT. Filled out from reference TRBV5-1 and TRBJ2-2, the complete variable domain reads KAGVTQTPRYLIKTRGQQVTLSCSPISGHRSVSWYQQTPGQGLQFLFEYFSETQRNKGNFPGRFSGRQFSNSRSEMNVSTLELGDSALYLCASSLSSRSNTGELFFGEGSRLTVL.

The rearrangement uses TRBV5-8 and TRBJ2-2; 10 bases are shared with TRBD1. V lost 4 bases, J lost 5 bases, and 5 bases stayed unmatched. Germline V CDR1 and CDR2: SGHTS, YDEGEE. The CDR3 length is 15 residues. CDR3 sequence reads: CASSHRDRGTGELFF. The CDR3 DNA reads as TGTGCCAGCAGCCACCGGGACAGGGGAACCGGGGAGCTGTTTTTT.

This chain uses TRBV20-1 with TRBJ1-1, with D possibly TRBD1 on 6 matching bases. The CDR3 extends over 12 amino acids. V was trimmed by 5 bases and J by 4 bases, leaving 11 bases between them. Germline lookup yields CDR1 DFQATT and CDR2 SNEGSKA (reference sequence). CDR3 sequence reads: CSAGQPSTEAFF. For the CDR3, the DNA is TGCAGTGCTGGACAGCCCTCCACTGAAGCTTTCTTT.

CDR3 in DNA: TGCAGTGCTCGTAAGGGGGGGCGGGAGGCTGCGTACAATGAGCAGTTCTTC. Protein product: CSARKGGREAAYNEQFF. This chain connects TRBV20-1 to TRBJ2-1, with 8 nucleotides matching TRBD2. The CDR3 extends over 17 amino acids. Germline V gene lookup returns CDR1 DFQATT and CDR2 SNEGSKA (reference sequence). The junction had 16 bases not matched to a gene; V was cut back by 5 bases and J by 4 bases.

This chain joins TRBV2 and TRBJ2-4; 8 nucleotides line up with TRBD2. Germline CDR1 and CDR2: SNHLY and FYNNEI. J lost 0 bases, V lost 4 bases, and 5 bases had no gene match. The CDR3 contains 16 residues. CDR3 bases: TGTGCCAGCAGTGGTGGAGCGGGGGCAGCCAAAAACATTCAGTACTTC. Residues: CASSGGAGAAKNIQYF.

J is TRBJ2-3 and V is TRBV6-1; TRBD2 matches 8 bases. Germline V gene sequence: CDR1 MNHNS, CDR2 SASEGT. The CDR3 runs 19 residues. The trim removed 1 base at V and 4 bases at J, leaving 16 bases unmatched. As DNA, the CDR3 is TGTGCCAGCAGTGAAGAGGCTACTAGAGGAGCGGGGGCCTCAGATACGCAGTATTTT. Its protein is CASSEEATRGAGASDTQYF.

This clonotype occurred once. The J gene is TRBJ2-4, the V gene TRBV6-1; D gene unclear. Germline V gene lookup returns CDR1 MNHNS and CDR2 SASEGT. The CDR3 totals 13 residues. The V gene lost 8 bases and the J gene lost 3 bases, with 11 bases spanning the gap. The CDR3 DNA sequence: TGTGCCAGCTGGGTTTCTGACAAAAACATTCAGTACTTC. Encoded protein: CASWVSDKNIQYF.

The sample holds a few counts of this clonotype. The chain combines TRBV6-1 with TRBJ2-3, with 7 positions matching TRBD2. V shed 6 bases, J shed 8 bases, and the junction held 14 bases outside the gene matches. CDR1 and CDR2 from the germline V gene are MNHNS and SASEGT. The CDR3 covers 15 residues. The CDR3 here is CASSRPGLPAGTQYF. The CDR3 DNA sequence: TGTGCCAGCAGCAGACCGGGACTACCAGCGGGTACGCAGTATTTT.

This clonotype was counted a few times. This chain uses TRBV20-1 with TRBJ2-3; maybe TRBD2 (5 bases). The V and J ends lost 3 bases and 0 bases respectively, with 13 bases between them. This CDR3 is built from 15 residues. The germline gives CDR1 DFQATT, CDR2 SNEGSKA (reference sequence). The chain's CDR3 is CSASLPAVSTDTQYF. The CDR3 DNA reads TGCAGTGCTAGTTTACCAGCGGTTAGCACAGATACGCAGTATTTT.